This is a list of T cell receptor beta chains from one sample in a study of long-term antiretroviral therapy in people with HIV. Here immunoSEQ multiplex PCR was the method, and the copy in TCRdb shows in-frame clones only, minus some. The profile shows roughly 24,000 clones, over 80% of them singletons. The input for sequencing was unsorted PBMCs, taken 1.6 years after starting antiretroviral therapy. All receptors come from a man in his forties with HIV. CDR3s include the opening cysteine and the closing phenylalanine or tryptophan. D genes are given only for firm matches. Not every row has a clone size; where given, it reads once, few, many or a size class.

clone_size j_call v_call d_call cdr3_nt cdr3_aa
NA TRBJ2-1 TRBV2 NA TGTGCCAGCAGTGAAGAGTATGAGCAGTTCTTC CASSEEYEQFF
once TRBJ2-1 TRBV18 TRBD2 TGTGCCAGCTCACCACCTCGGACTAGTTTCACTGAGCAGTTCTTC CASSPPRTSFTEQFF
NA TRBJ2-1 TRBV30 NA TGTGCCTGGAGTGACTTAAACAATGAGCAGTTCTTC CAWSDLNNEQFF
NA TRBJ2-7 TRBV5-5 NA TGTGCCAGCAGCTTGGCCGACAGCCCCTCGAGGGAGCAGTACTTC CASSLADSPSREQYF
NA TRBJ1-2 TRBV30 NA TGTGCCTGGAGTGTAACGGATATCTATGGCTACACCTTC CAWSVTDIYGYTF
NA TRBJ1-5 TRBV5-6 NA TGTGCCAGCAGCTTTGGGTTCGCGGGGGGCAGGCAGCCCCAGCATTTT CASSFGFAGGRQPQHF
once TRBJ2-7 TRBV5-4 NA TGTGCCAGCAGCCTGGGGGGGCAGGGGGACTACGAGCAGTACTTC CASSLGGQGDYEQYF
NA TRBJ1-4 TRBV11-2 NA TGTGCCAGCAGCTTAGATTGGGACGGCGGTGAAAAACTGTTTTTT CASSLDWDGGEKLFF
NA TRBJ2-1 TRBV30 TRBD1 TGTGCCTGGAGTGTACTACAGGGGGCTGTAGATGAGCAGTTCTTC CAWSVLQGAVDEQFF
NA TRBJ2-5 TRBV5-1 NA TGCGCCAGCACCCCGTGGTCCAGCCAAGAGACCCAGTACTTC CASTPWSSQETQYF
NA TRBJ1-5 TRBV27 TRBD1 TGTGCCAGCAGTGCCTTCGGGACAGGGGATTATAGCAATCAGCCCCAGCATTTT CASSAFGTGDYSNQPQHF
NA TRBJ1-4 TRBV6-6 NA TGTGCCAGCAGTTACGAGTCTGCAACTAATGAAAAACTGTTTTTT CASSYESATNEKLFF
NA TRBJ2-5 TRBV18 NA TGTGCCAGCTCACCGAACCCGGCCAGGCAAGAGACCCAGTACTTC CASSPNPARQETQYF
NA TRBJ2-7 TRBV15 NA TGTGCCACCAGCCTTTCGAAGGGGGGAGGCTACGAGCAGTACTTC CATSLSKGGGYEQYF
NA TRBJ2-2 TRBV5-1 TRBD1 TGCGCCAGCAGCGTACAGGGGTCCCGAAACACCGGGGAGCTGTTTTTT CASSVQGSRNTGELFF
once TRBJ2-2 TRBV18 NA TGTGCCAGCTCACCCCCGACAGGATTAGCCGGGGAGCTGTTTTTT CASSPPTGLAGELFF
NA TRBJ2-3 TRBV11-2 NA TGTGCCAGCAGCTTAGATGGCCAGTACACAGATACGCAGTATTTT CASSLDGQYTDTQYF
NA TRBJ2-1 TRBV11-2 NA TGTGCCAGCAGCTCACCGGCCTACAACAATGAGCAGTTCTTC CASSSPAYNNEQFF
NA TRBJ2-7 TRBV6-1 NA TGTGCCAGCAGCCAATTCTACGAGCAGTACTTC CASSQFYEQYF
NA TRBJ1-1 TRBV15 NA TGTGCCACCAGCACCCGGGACCTTCTGAACACTGAAGCTTTCTTT CATSTRDLLNTEAFF
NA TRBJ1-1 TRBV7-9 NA TGTGCCAGCAGCTTAGCAGGGACTGAAGCTTTCTTT CASSLAGTEAFF
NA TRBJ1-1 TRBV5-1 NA TGCGCCAGCAGCTTGTCTGGCCCGATGAACACTGAAGCTTTCTTT CASSLSGPMNTEAFF
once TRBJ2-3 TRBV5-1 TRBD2 TGCGCCAGCAGCTCCTTAGCGGGGGGGCTCACAGATACGCAGTATTTT CASSSLAGGLTDTQYF
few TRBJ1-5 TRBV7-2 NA TGTGCCAGCAGCAGGGACATTAATAGCAATCAGCCCCAGCATTTT CASSRDINSNQPQHF
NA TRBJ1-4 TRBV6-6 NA TGTGCCAGCAGTTACGAGCCCTGGGGTGAAAAACTGTTTTTT CASSYEPWGEKLFF
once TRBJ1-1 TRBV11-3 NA TGTGCCAGCAGCTCGGGGCGGGACACTGAAGCTTTCTTT CASSSGRDTEAFF
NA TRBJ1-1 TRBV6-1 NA TGTGCCAGCAGTGAATTTCGGTCAGAAAGTGAAGCTTTCTTT CASSEFRSESEAFF
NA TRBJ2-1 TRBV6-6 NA TGTGCCAGCAGTTACCCTTCCTTCAGTTACAATGAGCAGTTCTTC CASSYPSFSYNEQFF
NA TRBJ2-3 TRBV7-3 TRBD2 TGTGCCAGCAGCTCCACACCCTCACCCCGGACTAGCAACCCAGATACGCAGTATTTT CASSSTPSPRTSNPDTQYF
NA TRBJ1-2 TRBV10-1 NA TGCGCCAGCAGTGAGTCCCGGAACTATGGCTACACCTTC CASSESRNYGYTF
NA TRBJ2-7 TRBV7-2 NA TGTGCCAGCAGCTTCCAGGGGTACGAGCAGTACTTC CASSFQGYEQYF
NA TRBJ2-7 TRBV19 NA TGTGCCAGTAGTATAGCCCCGGGACATCCCTACGAGCAGTACTTC CASSIAPGHPYEQYF